The clone carrying this TCR beta chain occurred once. The sample is drawn from a study of blood T cell repertoires in COVID-19. Study summary: The origin of the acute and convalescent COVID-19 samples was the United States, Italy and Spain. The cDNA or gDNA used as material had been derived from T cells, B-cell-depleted T cells, or PBMCs.

As processed by the authors: Amplification of reference gene primers was used by the study to estimate nucleated cell counts. Profiled with immunoSEQ multiplex PCR; TCRdb holds only in-frame clones, not every one. V, J and clone size are taken as reported in that table, and D and trimming were inferred from the DNA itself. The sample has roughly 140,000 clones; around 84% are singletons. The CDR3 has 15 residues. CDR1 is SGHAT and CDR2 is FQNNGV in the germline V gene. The V gene lost 1 base and the J gene lost 2 bases, with 11 bases spanning the gap. The gene calls are TRBV11-2 and TRBJ1-2; D ambiguous. Source material: peripheral blood. The source is a human donor in a cohort sampled during active COVID-19. CDR3 nucleotide sequence: TGTGCCAGCAGCTTAGTAGCAGCCTGGAACTATGGCTACACCTTC. Amino acid sequence: CASSLVAAWNYGYTF.